The 16 T cell receptor beta chains in this list originate from one sample, sequenced in a study of T-cell reconstitution after alpha-beta-depleted transplantation in children (TCRdb year 2016). Study-level results and caveats: The apparently early recovery of alphabetaT-cell counts about two months after transplant reportedly depended on only several hundred rapidly expanded clones that came from non-depleted graft cells.

What these receptors recognize is not known. Preparation of the library involved PCR. Instrument used: Illumina HiSeq 2500. To normalize quantification of the TCRbeta repertoire, the TCR libraries were built with molecular barcoding that relied on unique molecular identifiers. Through fastp at Q25 and MiXCR, TCRdb rebuilt clones from the public reads, retaining in-frame beta chains. Entries are consolidated by CDR3 protein sequence, retaining the most common genes and DNA. The sample table holds approximately 32,000 distinct CDR3 sequences, of which roughly 6.5% were seen once. 25% to 30% of the sample belongs to the ten largest clones. Per the publication, the time point label means: day 60 (about 2 months) after transplantation. The meaning of the sample's treatment or condition label: allogeneic hematopoietic cell transplantation with graft depleted of TCRalphabeta T cells and CD19 B cells. The sequencing here drew on peripheral blood, taken 60 days after TCRalphabeta/CD19-depleted stem cell transplant. The receptors stem from a child in the first two years of life who had a stem cell transplant for acute myeloid leukemia, so the T cells may come from the graft donor.

The table lists this clonotype with many counts. CDR3 in amino acids: CAWSADRGIYEQYF. CDR3 coding DNA: TGTGCCTGGAGTGCGGACAGGGGGATCTACGAGCAGTACTTC. The chain has TRBV30 and TRBJ2-7; 10 bases line up with TRBD1. Germline trimming cut 1 base from V and 3 bases from J; bases unmatched to any gene: 3. Germline CDR1 and CDR2: GTSNPN and SVGIG (reference sequence). This CDR3 region has 14 residues. The variable domain in full, completed from reference TRBV30 and TRBJ2-7, reads SQTIHQWPATLVQPVGSPLSLECTVEGTSNPNLYWYRQAAGRGLQLLFYSVGIGQISSEVPQNLSASRPQDRQFILSSKKLLLSDSGFYLCAWSADRGIYEQYFGPGTRLTVT.

This sequence joins TRBV7-9 and TRBJ2-7; D assignment may be TRBD1 or TRBD2 (6 bases each). The CDR3 contains 16 residues. Per germline, CDR1 SEHNR and CDR2 FQNEAQ (reference sequence). Trimming took off 9 bases at V and 5 bases at J, with 26 bases between the two ends. CDR3 in amino acids: CASMPVGGQRVDEQYF. The CDR3 DNA follows: TGTGCCAGTATGCCCGTAGGGGGGCAGAGAGTGGACGAGCAGTACTTC.

This clonotype was seen at least ten times. The chain uses TRBV10-3 and TRBJ1-1; D is uncertain. The CDR3 contains 13 residues. Germline V gene sequence: CDR1 ENHRY, CDR2 SYGVKD. V was pared by 2 bases and J by 1 base, with 5 bases between. The chain's CDR3 is CAISEGSNTEAFF. CDR3 sequence (DNA): TGTGCCATCAGTGAGGGCTCGAACACTGAAGCTTTCTTT.

This clonotype came up many times. The gene calls are TRBV9 and TRBJ2-2, with D perhaps matching TRBD1 or TRBD2 (6 bases each). Trimming removed 5 bases at V and 6 bases at J, with 8 bases between. Germline V gives CDR1 SGDLS, CDR2 YYNGEE. The CDR3 contains 12 residues. This chain's CDR3 is CASRRGAGELFF. The CDR3 DNA reads TGTGCCAGCAGGAGGGGGGCCGGGGAGCTGTTTTTT.

There are many counts of this clonotype. The chain combines TRBV24-1 with TRBJ2-1; D tentatively fits TRBD1 or TRBD2 (6 bases each). Germline assignment: CDR1 KGHDR and CDR2 SFDVKD. V shed 3 bases and J shed 12 bases, with 20 bases lying between them. The CDR3 runs to 15 residues. In DNA form, the CDR3 reads TGTGCCACCAGTGATCCCCGGGACTCCAAGGGGGGGCAGTTCTTC. It codes for CATSDPRDSKGGQFF.

The chain combines TRBV18 with TRBJ2-7; 7 nucleotides agree with TRBD1. With V trimmed by 0 bases and J by 3 bases, 8 bases remained unmatched. Per germline, CDR1 KGHSH and CDR2 LQKENI. The length of the CDR3 is 16 residues. The CDR3 here is CASSPPLGQAHYEQYF. CDR3 DNA: TGTGCCAGCTCACCACCTCTCGGACAGGCTCACTACGAGCAGTACTTC. The full variable domain, in which reference TRBV18 and TRBJ2-7 provide the parts outside the CDR3, is NAGVMQNPRHLVRRRGQEARLRCSPMKGHSHVYWYRQLPEEGLKFMVYLQKENIIDESGMPKERFSAEFPKEGPSILRIQQVVRGDSAAYFCASSPPLGQAHYEQYFGPGTRLTVT.

This clonotype was counted ten times or more. The genes are TRBV5-1 and TRBJ1-6; weak D call: TRBD1 (6 bases). V was pared by 0 bases and J by 5 bases, with 15 bases between. Germline V CDR1 and CDR2: SGHRS, YFSETQ. There are 17 residues in the CDR3. This CDR3 reads CASSLGGPRGNNSPLHF. CDR3 bases: TGCGCCAGCAGCTTGGGAGGACCCAGGGGAAATAATTCACCCCTCCACTTT. Based on the CDR3 plus reference TRBV5-1 and TRBJ1-6, the full variable domain is KAGVTQTPRYLIKTRGQQVTLSCSPISGHRSVSWYQQTPGQGLQFLFEYFSETQRNKGNFPGRFSGRQFSNSRSEMNVSTLELGDSALYLCASSLGGPRGNNSPLHFGNGTRLTVT.

In its sample, this clonotype was seen many times. The chain recombines TRBV27 with TRBJ1-5; 7 positions agree with TRBD1. The CDR3 is 13 residues long. Germline CDR1 and CDR2: MNHEY and SMNVEV (reference sequence). The J segment lost 7 bases and the V segment lost 2 bases, leaving 2 bases of the junction unmatched. This CDR3 reads CASSLTGVQPQHF. Written as DNA, the CDR3 is TGTGCCAGCAGTTTAACAGGGGTCCAGCCCCAGCATTTT.

This clonotype was seen ten or more times. The chain recombines TRBV7-9 with TRBJ2-3; D is possibly TRBD1 (6 bases). CDR1 and CDR2 (germline): SEHNR, FQNEAQ (reference sequence). V shed 5 bases and J shed 4 bases, with 10 bases lying between them. The CDR3 runs to 13 residues. CDR3 sequence (DNA): TGTGCCAGCAGCGTCAGGGGCGCAGATACGCAGTATTTT. Its translation: CASSVRGADTQYF.

Written as DNA, the CDR3 is TGTGCCAGCACGGGCGGGAGTGCCAAAAACATTCAGTACTTC. Translation gives CASTGGSAKNIQYF. This sequence joins TRBV10-3 and TRBJ2-4; 7 nucleotides match TRBD2. The J segment lost 1 base and the V segment lost 10 bases, leaving 7 bases of the junction unmatched. This CDR3 comprises 14 residues. Germline values: CDR1 ENHRY, CDR2 SYGVKD.

This clonotype was found many times. The genes are TRBV9 and TRBJ1-2; 7 bases align to TRBD1. The CDR3 sequence is 15 residues long. Trimming removed 2 bases from V and 4 bases from J; junction bases left unmatched: 8. Germline V gives CDR1 SGDLS, CDR2 YYNGEE. As DNA, the CDR3 is TGTGCCAGCAGCGTGAACAGGGGCCCCTTCTATGGCTACACCTTC. Translated: CASSVNRGPFYGYTF.

The table lists this clonotype with many counts. The chain combines TRBV6-1 with TRBJ1-2; TRBD1 aligns across 8 bases. The CDR3 spans 15 residues. Looked up from germline, CDR1 is MNHNS and CDR2 is SASEGT. Unmatched junction bases numbered 13, after V lost 6 bases and J lost 7 bases. The CDR3 spells CASSEGTGLISGYTF. The DNA of the CDR3 is TGTGCCAGCAGCGAGGGGACAGGCCTAATATCTGGCTACACCTTC.

Many counts were recorded for this clonotype. The chain uses TRBV9 and TRBJ2-7; no clear D gene. This CDR3 region has 16 residues. Germline values: CDR1 SGDLS, CDR2 YYNGEE. The V and J ends lost 3 bases and 2 bases respectively, with 18 bases between them. CDR3 DNA: TGTGCCAGCAGCGGCCAGACTTTGGACGGTCCCTACGAGCAGTACTTC. Translated: CASSGQTLDGPYEQYF.

This clonotype appeared many times. The gene calls are TRBV13 and TRBJ2-3; 7 bases fit TRBD1. This CDR3 is 16 amino acids long. The V gene's germline CDR1 is PRHDT and CDR2 FYEKMQ (reference sequence). The V and J ends lost 2 bases and 0 bases, in that order; junction bases with no gene match: 5. The CDR3 nucleotides read TGTGCCAGCAGCTTATGGGACAGCACTAGCACAGATACGCAGTATTTT. Its protein product is CASSLWDSTSTDTQYF.

In this sample, this clonotype turned up a few times. The chain is built from TRBV10-2 and TRBJ2-5; a weak D match, TRBD2 (6 bases). V lost 0 bases, J lost 2 bases, and 13 bases lay in between. The CDR3 extends over 16 amino acids. Germline V gives CDR1 WSHSY, CDR2 SAAADI. The CDR3: CASSESGGRPQETQYF. CDR3 bases: TGCGCCAGCAGTGAGTCGGGGGGACGGCCGCAAGAGACCCAGTACTTC.

This clonotype came up many times. The chain links TRBV6-5 to TRBJ1-5; 8 positions match TRBD1. The CDR3 totals 14 residues. In germline, CDR1 is MNHEY, CDR2 SVGAGI. Germline trimming cut 6 bases from V and 5 bases from J; bases unmatched to any gene: 6. CDR3 region: CASRAGGADQPQHF. For the CDR3, the DNA is TGTGCCAGCAGGGCAGGGGGCGCGGATCAGCCCCAGCATTTT.